In this sample, the clone carrying this TCR beta chain turned up many times. The data were obtained in a study of sequential checkpoint blockade in melanoma. Using immunoSEQ multiplex PCR, the repertoire was profiled, and TCRdb retains in-frame clones only, with some absent. The data hold about 9,600 clones, with 27% observed a single time. Treatment: randomized to nivolumab then ipilimumab (arm A) or the reverse (arm B). The CDR3 loop spans 16 amino acids. With 5 bases clipped from V and 5 bases from J, the junction kept 11 bases outside the gene matches. Germline V gene data show CDR1 as SGHNT and CDR2 as YENEEA.

V usage is TRBV11-3 and J usage is TRBJ2-2; 7 bases map to TRBD2. Sequencing was performed on tumor tissue (inferred from file names), taken from a patient given nivolumab and ipilimumab in sequence. The TCR originated in a human donor with melanoma. The CDR3 nucleotides are TGTGCCAGCAGCCCCTTGGGAGGGGAGATGACCGGGGAGCTGTTTTTT. This sequence encodes CASSPLGGEMTGELFF. Full variable domain (rest looked up from reference TRBV11-3 and TRBJ2-2): EAGVVQSPRYKIIEKKQPVAFWCNPISGHNTLYWYLQNLGQGPELLIRYENEEAVDDSQLPKDRFSAERLKGVDSTLKIQPAELGDSAVYLCASSPLGGEMTGELFFGEGSRLTVL.